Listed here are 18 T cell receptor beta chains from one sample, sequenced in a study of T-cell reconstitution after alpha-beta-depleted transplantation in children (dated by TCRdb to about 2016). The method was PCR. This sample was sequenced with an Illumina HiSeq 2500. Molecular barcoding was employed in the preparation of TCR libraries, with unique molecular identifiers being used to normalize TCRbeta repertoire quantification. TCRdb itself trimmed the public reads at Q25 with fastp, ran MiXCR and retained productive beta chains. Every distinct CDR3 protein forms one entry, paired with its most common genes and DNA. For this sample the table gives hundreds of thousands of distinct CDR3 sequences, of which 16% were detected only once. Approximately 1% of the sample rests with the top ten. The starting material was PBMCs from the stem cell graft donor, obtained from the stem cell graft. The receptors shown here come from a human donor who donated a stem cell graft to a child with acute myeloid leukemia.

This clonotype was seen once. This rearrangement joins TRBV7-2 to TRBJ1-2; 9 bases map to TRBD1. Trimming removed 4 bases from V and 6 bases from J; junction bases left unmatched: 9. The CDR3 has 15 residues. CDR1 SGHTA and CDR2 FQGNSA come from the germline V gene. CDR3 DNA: TGTGCCAGCAGCTCAAAACAGGGGGCTGTTAATGGCTACACCTTC. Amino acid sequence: CASSSKQGAVNGYTF.

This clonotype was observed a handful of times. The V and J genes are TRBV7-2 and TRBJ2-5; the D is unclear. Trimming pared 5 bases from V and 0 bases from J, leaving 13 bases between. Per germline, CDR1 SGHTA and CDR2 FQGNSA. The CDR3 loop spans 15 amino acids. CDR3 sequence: CASSPGRKYQETQYF. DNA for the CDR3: TGTGCCAGCAGCCCAGGACGAAAGTACCAAGAGACCCAGTACTTC.

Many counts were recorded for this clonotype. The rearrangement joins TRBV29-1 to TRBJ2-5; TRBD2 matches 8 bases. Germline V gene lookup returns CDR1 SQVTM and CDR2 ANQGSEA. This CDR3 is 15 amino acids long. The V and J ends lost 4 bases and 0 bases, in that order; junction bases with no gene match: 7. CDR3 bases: TGCAGCGTTGTCTTGGGGCGGGGGGACCAAGAGACCCAGTACTTC. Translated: CSVVLGRGDQETQYF.

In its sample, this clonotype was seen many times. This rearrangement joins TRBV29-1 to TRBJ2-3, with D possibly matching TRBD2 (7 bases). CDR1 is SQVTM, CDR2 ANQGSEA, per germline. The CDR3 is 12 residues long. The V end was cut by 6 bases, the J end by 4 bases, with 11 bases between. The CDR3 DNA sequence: TGCAGCGTAGGGGGGGCCCCAGATACGCAGTATTTT. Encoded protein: CSVGGAPDTQYF.

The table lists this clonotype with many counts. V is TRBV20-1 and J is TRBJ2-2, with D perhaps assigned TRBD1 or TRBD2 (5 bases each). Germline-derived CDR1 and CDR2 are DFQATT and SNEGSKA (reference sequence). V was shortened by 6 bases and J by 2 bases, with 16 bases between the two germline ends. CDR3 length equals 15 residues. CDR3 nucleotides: TGCAGTGCCGGTGGAGGCAGGGCTAACACCGGGGAGCTGTTTTTT. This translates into CSAGGGRANTGELFF.

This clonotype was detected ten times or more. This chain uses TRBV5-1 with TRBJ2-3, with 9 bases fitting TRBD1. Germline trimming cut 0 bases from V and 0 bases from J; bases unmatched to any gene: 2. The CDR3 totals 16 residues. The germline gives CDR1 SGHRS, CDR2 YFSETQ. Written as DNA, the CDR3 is TGCGCCAGCAGCTTGGTGACAGGGGGGAGCACAGATACGCAGTATTTT. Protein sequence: CASSLVTGGSTDTQYF.

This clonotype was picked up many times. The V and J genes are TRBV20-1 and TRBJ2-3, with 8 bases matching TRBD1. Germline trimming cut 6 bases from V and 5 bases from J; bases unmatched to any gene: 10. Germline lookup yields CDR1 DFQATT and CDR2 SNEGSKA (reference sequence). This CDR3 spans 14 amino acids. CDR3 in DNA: TGCAGTGCCGGGGGACAGGACTTGAGAGATACGCAGTATTTT. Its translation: CSAGGQDLRDTQYF.

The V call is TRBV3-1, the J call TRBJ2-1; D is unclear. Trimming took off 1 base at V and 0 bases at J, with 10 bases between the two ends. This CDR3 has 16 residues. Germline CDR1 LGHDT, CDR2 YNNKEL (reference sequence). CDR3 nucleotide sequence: TGTGCCAGCAGCCAAGGGCCCCTGAGCTCCTACAATGAGCAGTTCTTC. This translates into CASSQGPLSSYNEQFF.

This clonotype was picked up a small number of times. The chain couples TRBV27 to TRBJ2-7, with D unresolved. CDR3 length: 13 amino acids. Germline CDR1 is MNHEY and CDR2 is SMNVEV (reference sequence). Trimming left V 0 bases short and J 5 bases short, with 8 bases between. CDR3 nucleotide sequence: TGTGCCAGCAGTTTATCCACAGTGGACGAGCAGTACGTC. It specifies CASSLSTVDEQYV.

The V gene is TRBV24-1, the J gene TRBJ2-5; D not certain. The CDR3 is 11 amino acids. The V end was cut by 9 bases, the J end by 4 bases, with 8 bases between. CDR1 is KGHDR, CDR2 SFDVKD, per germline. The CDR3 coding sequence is TGTGCCACCGGAGAAGCAGAGACCCAGTACTTC. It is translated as CATGEAETQYF.

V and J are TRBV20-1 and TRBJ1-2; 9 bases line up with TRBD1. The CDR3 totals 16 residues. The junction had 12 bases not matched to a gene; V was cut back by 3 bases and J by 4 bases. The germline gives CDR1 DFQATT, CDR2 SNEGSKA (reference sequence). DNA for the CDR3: TGCAGTGCTAGGCCGGGACAGGGTCCACCAACCTATGGCTACACCTTC. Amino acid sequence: CSARPGQGPPTYGYTF.

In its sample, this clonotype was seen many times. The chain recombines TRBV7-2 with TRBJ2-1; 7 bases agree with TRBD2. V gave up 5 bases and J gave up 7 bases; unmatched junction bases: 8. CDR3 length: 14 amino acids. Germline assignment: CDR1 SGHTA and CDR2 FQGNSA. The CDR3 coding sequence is TGTGCCAGCAGCCTGGGGGGGGAAGTTAATGAGCAGTTCTTC. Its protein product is CASSLGGEVNEQFF. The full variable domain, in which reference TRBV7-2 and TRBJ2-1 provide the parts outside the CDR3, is GAGVSQSPSNKVTEKGKDVELRCDPISGHTALYWYRQSLGQGLEFLIYFQGNSAPDKSGLPSDRFSAERTGGSVSTLTIQRTQQEDSAVYLCASSLGGEVNEQFFGPGTRLTVL.

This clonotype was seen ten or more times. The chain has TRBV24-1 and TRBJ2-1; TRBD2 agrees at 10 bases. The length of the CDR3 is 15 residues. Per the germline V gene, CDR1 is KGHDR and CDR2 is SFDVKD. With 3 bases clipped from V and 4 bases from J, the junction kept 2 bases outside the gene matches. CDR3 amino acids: CATSDPLAGYNEQFF. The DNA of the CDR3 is TGTGCCACCAGTGATCCACTAGCGGGATACAATGAGCAGTTCTTC.

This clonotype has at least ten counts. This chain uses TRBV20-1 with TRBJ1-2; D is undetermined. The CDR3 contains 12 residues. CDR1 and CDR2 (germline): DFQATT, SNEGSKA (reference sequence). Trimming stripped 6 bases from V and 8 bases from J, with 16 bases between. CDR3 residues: CSARWKPTGYTF. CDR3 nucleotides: TGCAGTGCCCGATGGAAGCCCACGGGCTACACCTTC.

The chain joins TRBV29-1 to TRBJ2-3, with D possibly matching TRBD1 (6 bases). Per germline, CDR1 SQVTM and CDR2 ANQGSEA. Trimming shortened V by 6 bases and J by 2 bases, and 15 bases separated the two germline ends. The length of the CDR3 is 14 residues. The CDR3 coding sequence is TGCAGCGTCGACCGGGACATCTACACAGATACGCAGTATTTT. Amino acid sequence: CSVDRDIYTDTQYF.

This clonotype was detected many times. In nucleotides, the CDR3 is TGCAGTGCTAGAGTTTTAGGCCTAGCTAACTATGGCTACACCTTC. Its protein product is CSARVLGLANYGYTF. The V and J genes are TRBV20-1 and TRBJ1-2; D not certain. The CDR3 loop spans 15 amino acids. The germline CDR1 and CDR2 sequences are DFQATT and SNEGSKA (reference sequence). V shed 1 base and J shed 0 bases, with 12 bases lying between them.

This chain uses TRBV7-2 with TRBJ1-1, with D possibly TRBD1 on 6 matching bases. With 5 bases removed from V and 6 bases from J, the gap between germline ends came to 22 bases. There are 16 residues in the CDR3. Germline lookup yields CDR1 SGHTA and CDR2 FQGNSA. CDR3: CASSPRAQGGLSEAFF. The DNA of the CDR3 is TGTGCCAGCAGCCCAAGAGCACAGGGCGGGCTATCTGAAGCTTTCTTT.

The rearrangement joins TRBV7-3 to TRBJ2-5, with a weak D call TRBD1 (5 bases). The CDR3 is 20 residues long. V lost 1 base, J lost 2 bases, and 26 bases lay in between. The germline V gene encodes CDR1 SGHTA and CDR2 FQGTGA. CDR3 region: CASSLIFQGHPTYEQETQYF. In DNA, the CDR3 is TGTGCCAGCAGCTTAATATTCCAGGGCCACCCCACGTACGAACAAGAGACCCAGTACTTC.